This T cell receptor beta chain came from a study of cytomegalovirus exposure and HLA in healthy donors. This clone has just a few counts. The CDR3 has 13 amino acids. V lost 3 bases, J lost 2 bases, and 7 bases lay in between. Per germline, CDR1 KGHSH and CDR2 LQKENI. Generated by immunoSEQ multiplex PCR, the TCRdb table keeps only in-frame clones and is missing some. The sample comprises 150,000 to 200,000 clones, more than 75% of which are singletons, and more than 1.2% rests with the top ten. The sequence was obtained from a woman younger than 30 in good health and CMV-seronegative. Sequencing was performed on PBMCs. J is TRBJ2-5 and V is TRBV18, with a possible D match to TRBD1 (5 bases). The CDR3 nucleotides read TGTGCCAGCTCACCGAGACAGCAAGAGACCCAGTACTTC. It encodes CASSPRQQETQYF. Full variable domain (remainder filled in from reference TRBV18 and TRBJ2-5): NAGVMQNPRHLVRRRGQEARLRCSPMKGHSHVYWYRQLPEEGLKFMVYLQKENIIDESGMPKERFSAEFPKEGPSILRIQQVVRGDSAAYFCASSPRQQETQYFGPGTRLLVL.